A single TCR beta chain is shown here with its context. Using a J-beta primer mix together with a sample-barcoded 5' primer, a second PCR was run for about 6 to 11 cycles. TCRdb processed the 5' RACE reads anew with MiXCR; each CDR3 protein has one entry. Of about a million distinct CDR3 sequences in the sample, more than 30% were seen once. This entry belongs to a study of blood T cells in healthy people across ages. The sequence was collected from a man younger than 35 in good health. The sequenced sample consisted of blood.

The CDR3 coding sequence is TGTGCCATTAGGACTAGCGGGGGCTCCTACGAGCAGTACTTC. It specifies CAIRTSGGSYEQYF. V gene TRBV10-3 combines with J gene TRBJ2-7; 13 bases align to TRBD2. The CDR3 spans 14 residues. J was trimmed by 0 bases and V by 9 bases; bases with no gene match: 2. Per the germline V gene, CDR1 is ENHRY and CDR2 is SYGVKD.